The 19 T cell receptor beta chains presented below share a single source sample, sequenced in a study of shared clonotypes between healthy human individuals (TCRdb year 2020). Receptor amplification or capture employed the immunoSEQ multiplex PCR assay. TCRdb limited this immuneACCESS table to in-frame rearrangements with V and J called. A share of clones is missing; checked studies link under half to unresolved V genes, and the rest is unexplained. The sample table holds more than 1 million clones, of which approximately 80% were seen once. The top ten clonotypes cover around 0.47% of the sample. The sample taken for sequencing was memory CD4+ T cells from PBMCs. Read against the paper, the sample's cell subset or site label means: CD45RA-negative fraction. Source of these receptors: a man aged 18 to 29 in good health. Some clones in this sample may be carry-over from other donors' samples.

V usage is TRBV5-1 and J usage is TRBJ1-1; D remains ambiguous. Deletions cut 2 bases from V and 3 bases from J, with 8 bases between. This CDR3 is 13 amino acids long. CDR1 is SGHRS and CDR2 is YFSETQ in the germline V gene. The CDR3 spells CASSFTGYTEAFF. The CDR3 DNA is TGCGCCAGCAGCTTTACTGGGTACACTGAAGCTTTCTTT.

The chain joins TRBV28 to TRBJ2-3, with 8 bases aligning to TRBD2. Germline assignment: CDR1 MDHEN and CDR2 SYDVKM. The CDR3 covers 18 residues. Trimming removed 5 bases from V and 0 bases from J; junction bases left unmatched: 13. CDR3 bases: TGTGCCAGCAGTACACACCCCGAGCGGGAGCGTAGCACAGATACGCAGTATTTT. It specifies CASSTHPERERSTDTQYF.

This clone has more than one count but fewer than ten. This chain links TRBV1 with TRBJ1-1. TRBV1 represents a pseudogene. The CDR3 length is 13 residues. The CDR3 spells CTSSQGDSTEAFF. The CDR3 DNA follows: TGCACCAGCAGCCAAGGTGATAGCACTGAAGCTTTCTTT.

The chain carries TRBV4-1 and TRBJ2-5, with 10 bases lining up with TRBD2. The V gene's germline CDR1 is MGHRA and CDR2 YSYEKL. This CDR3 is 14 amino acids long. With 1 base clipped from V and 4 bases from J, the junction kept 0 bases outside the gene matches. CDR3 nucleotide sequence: TGCGCCAGCAGCCAAGGACTAGCGGGAGAGACCCAGTACTTC. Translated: CASSQGLAGETQYF.

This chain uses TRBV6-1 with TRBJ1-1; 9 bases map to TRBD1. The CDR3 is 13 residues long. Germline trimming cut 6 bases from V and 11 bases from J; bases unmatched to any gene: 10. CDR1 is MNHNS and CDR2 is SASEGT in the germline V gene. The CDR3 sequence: CASSVPGQGRAFF. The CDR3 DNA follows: TGTGCCAGCAGCGTACCGGGACAGGGTAGGGCTTTCTTT.

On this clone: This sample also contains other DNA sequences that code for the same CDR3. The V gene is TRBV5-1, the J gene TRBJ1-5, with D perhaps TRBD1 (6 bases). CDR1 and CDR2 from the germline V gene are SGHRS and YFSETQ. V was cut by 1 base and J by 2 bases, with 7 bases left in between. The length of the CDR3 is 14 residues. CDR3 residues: CASSLSGGNQPQHF. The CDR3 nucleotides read TGCGCCAGCAGCTTGTCAGGGGGCAATCAGCCCCAGCATTTT.

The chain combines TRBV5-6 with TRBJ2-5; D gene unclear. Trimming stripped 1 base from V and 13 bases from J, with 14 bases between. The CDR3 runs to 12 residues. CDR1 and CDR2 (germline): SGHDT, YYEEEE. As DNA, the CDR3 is TGTGCCAGCAGCTTGCCGAGAGAGATTTCGTACTTC. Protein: CASSLPREISYF.

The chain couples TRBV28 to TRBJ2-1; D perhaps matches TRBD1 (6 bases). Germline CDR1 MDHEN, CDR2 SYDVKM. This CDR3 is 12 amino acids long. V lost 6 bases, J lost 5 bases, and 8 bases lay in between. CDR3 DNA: TGTGCCAGCAGGGACAGCCACAATGAGCAGTTCTTC. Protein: CASRDSHNEQFF.

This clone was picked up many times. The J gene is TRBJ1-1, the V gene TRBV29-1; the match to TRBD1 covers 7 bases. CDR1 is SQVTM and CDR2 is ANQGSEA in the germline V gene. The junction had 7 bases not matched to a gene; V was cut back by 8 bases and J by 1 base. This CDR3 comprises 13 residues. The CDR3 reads CSSRQGGNTEAFF. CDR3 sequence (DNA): TGCAGCTCCCGACAGGGAGGGAACACTGAAGCTTTCTTT. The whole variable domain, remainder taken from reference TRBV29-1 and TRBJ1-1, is SAVISQKPSRDICQRGTSLTIQCQVDSQVTMMFWYRQQPGQSLTLIATANQGSEATYESGFVIDKFPISRPNLTFSTLTVSNMSPEDSSIYLCSSRQGGNTEAFFGQGTRLTVV.

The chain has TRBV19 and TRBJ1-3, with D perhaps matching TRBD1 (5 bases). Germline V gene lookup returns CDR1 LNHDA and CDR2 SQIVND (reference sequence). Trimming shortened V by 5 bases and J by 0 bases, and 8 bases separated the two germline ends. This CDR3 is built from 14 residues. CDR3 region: CASSSGSSGNTIYF. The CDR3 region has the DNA TGTGCCAGTAGTTCAGGGTCCTCTGGAAACACCATATATTTT.

The CDR3 sequence is CASSLQLAAAADTQYF. CDR3 bases: TGCGCCAGCAGCTTGCAACTAGCGGCCGCAGCGGATACGCAGTATTTT. The V gene is TRBV5-1, the J gene TRBJ2-3, with 8 bases that match TRBD2. This CDR3 comprises 16 residues. Germline loops: CDR1 SGHRS, CDR2 YFSETQ. The V segment lost 1 base and the J segment 6 bases; nucleotides outside the gene matches: 10.

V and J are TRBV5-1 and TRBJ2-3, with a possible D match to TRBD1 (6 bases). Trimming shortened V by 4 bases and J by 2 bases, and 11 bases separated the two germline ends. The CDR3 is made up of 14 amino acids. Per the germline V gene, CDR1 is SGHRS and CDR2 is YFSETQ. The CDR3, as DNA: TGCGCCAGCAGCGCAGGGGAGCACACAGATACGCAGTATTTT. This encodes CASSAGEHTDTQYF.

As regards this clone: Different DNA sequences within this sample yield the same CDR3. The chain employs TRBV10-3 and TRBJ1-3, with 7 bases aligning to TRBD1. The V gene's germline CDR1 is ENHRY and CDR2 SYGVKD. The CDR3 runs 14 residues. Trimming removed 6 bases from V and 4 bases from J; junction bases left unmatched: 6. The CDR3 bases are TGTGCCATCAGGGCCACAGGGGTCGGAAACACCATATATTTT. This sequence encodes CAIRATGVGNTIYF.

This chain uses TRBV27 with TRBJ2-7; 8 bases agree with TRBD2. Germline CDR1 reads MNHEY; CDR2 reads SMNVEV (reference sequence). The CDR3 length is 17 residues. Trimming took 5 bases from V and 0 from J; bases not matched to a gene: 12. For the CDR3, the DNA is TGTGCCAGCAGTCTCAAACGGGCGGGAGGAACCTCCTACGAGCAGTACTTC. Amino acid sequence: CASSLKRAGGTSYEQYF.

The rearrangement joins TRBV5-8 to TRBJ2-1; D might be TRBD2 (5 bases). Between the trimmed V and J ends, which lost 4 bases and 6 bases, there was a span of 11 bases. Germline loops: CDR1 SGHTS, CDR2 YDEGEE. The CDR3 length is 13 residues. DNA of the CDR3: TGTGCCAGCAGCACTTACGAGGGCAATGAGCAGTTCTTC. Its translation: CASSTYEGNEQFF.

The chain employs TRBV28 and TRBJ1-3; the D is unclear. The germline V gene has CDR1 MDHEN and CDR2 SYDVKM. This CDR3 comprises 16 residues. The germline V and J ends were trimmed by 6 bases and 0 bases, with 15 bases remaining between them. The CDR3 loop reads CASSSPHASSGNTIYF. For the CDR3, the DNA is TGTGCCAGCAGCTCCCCCCATGCCAGCTCTGGAAACACCATATATTTT.

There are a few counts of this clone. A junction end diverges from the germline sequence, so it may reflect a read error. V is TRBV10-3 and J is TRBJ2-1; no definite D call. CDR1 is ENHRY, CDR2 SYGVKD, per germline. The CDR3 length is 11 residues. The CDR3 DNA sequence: TGTGCCATCAGTGACTACAGTGAGCAGTTCTTC. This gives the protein CAISDYSEQFF.

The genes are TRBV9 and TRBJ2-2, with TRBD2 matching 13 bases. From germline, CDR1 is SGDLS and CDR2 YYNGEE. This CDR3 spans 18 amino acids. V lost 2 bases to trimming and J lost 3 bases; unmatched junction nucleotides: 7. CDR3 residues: CASSVGPGLAGYTGELFF. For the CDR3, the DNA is TGTGCCAGCAGCGTCGGACCGGGACTAGCGGGGTACACCGGGGAGCTGTTTTTT.

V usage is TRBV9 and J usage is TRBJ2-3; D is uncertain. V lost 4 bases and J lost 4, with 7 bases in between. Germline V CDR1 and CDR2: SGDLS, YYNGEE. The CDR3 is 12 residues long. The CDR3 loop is CASSPASDTQYF. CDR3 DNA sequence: TGTGCCAGCAGCCCCGCCTCAGATACGCAGTATTTT.